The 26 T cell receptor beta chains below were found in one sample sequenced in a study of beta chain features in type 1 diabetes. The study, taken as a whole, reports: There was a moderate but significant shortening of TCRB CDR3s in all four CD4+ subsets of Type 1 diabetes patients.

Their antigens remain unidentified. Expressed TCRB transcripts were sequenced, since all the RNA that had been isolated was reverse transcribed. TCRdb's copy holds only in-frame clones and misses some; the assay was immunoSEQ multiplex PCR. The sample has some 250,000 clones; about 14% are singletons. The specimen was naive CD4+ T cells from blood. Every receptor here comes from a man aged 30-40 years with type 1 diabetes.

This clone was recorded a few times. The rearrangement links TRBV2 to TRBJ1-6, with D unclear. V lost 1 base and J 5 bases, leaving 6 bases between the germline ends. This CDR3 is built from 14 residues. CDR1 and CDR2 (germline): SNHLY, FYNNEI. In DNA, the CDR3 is TGTGCCAGCAGTGAAGGTCGGGATAATTCACCCCTCCACTTT. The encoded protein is CASSEGRDNSPLHF. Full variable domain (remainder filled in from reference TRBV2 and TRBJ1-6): EPEVTQTPSHQVTQMGQEVILRCVPISNHLYFYWYRQILGQKVEFLVSFYNNEISEKSEIFDDQFSVERPDGSNFTLKIRSTKLEDSAMYFCASSEGRDNSPLHFGNGTRLTVT.

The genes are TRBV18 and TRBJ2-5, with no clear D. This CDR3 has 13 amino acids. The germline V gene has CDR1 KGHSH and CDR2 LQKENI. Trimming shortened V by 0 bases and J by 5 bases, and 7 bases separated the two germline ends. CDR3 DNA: TGTGCCAGCTCACCACCAGCCCGGGAGACCCAGTACTTC. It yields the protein CASSPPARETQYF.

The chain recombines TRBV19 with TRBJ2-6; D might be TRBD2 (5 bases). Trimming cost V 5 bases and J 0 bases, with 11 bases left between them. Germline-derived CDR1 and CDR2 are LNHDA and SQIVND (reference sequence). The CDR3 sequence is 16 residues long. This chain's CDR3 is CASSFHRGSGANVLTF. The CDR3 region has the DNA TGTGCCAGTAGTTTCCACCGGGGCTCTGGGGCCAACGTCCTGACTTTC. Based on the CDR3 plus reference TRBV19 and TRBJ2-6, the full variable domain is DGGITQSPKYLFRKEGQNVTLSCEQNLNHDAMYWYRQDPGQGLRLIYYSQIVNDFQKGDIAEGYSVSREKKESFPLTVTSAQKNPTAFYLCASSFHRGSGANVLTFGAGSRLTVL.

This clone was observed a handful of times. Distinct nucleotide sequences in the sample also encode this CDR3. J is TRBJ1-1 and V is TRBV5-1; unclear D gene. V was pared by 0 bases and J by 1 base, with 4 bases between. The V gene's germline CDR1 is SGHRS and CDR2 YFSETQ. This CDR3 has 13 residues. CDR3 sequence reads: CASSLAGNTEAFF. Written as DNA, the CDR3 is TGCGCCAGCAGCTTGGCGGGGAACACTGAAGCTTTCTTT.

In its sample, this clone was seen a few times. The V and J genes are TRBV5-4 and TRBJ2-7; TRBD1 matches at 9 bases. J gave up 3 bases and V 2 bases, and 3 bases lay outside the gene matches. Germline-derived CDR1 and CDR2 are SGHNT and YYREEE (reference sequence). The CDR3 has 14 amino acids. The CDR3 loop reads CASSLGQGSYEQYF. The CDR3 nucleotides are TGTGCCAGCAGCTTAGGACAGGGGAGCTACGAGCAGTACTTC.

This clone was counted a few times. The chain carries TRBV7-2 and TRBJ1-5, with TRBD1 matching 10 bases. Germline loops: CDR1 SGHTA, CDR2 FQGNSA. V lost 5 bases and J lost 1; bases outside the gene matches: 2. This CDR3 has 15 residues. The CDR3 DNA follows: TGTGCCAGCAGCGCGGACAGGGGGAGCAATCAGCCCCAGCATTTT. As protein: CASSADRGSNQPQHF.

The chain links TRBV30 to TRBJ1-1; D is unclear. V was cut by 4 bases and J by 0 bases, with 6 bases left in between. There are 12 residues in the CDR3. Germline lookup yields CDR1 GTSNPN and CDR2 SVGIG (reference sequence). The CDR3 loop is CAWNRLNTEAFF. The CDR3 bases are TGTGCCTGGAACAGATTGAACACTGAAGCTTTCTTT.

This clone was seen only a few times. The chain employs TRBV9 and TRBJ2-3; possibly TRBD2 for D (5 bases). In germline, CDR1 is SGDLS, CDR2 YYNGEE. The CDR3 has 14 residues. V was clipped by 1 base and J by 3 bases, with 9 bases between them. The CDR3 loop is CASSVPSGTDTQYF. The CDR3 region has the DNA TGTGCCAGCAGCGTACCAAGCGGTACAGATACGCAGTATTTT.

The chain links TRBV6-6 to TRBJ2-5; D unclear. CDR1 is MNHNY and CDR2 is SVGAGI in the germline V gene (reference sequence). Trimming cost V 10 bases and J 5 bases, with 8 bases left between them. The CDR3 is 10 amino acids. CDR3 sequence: CATNRETQYF. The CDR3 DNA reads TGTGCCACCAATCGGGAGACCCAGTACTTC.

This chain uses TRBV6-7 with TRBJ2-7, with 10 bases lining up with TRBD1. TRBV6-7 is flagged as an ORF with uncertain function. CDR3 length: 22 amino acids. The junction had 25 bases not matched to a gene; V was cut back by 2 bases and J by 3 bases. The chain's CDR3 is CASSYGDSEGQGVEGVDYEQYF. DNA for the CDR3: TGTGCCAGCAGTTACGGGGACTCGGAAGGACAGGGGGTTGAGGGAGTGGACTACGAGCAGTACTTC.

The CDR3 DNA is TGCGCCAGCAGTATATCGGACAGGGGACGACAAGAGACCCAGTACTTC. It translates to CASSISDRGRQETQYF. The chain carries TRBV5-1 and TRBJ2-5; TRBD1 matches 9 bases. Germline lookup yields CDR1 SGHRS and CDR2 YFSETQ. The CDR3 spans 16 residues. Trimming at V came to 5 bases and at J to 2 bases, leaving 10 bases not matched to a gene.

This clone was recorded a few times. The DNA for the CDR3 is TGTGCCAGCAGTTCGGGGGTTAATTCACCCCTCCACTTT. This gives the protein CASSSGVNSPLHF. V gene TRBV2 combines with J gene TRBJ1-6, with D tentatively TRBD1 (5 bases). Germline CDR1 is SNHLY and CDR2 is FYNNEI. The CDR3 sequence is 13 residues long. V was pared by 5 bases and J by 6 bases, with 8 bases between.

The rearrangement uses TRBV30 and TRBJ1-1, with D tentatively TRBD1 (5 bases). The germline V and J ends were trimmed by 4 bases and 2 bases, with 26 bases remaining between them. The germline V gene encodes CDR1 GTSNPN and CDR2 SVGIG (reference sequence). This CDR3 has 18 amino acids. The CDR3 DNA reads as TGTGCCTGGATCCCCCGGTGGGCCCACGGCAGGGAAAACACTGAAGCTTTCTTT. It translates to CAWIPRWAHGRENTEAFF.

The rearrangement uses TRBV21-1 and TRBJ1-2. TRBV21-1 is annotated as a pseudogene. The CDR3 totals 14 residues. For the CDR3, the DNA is TGTGCCAGCAGCATAAGTAGCTGGAACTATGGCTACACCTTC. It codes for CASSISSWNYGYTF.

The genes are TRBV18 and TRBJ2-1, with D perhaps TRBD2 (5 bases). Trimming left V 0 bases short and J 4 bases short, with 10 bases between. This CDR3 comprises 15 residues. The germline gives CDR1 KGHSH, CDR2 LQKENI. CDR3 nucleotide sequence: TGTGCCAGCTCACCACCGGCGGGCGCGTACAATGAGCAGTTCTTC. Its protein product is CASSPPAGAYNEQFF.

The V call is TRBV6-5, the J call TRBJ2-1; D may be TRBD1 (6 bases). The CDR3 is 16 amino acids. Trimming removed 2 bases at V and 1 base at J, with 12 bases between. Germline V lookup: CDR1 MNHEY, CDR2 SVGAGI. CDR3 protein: CASSYVTGISYNEQFF. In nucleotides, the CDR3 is TGTGCCAGCAGTTACGTAACAGGGATTTCCTACAATGAGCAGTTCTTC.

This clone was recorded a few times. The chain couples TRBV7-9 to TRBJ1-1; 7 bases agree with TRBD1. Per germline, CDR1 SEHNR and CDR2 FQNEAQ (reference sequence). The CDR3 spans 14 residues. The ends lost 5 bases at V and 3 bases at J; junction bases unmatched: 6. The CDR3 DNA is TGTGCCAGCAGCCCCGGCAGGGGGGACACTGAAGCTTTCTTT. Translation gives CASSPGRGDTEAFF.

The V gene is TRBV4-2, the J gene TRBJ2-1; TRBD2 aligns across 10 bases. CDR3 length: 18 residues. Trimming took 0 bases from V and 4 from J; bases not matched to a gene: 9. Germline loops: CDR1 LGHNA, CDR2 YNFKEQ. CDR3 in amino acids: CASSQDVASGSLYNEQFF. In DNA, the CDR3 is TGTGCCAGCAGCCAAGACGTGGCTAGCGGGAGCCTTTACAATGAGCAGTTCTTC.

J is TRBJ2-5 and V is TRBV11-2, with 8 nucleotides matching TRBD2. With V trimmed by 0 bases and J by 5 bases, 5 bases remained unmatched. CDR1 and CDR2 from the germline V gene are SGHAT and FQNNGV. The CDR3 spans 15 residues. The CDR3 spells CASSLDGLARETQYF. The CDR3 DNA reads TGTGCCAGCAGCTTAGATGGACTAGCTCGGGAGACCCAGTACTTC.

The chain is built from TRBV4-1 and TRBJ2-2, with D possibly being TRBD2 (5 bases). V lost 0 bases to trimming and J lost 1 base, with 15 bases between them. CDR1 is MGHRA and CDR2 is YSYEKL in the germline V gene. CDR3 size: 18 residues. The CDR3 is CASSQERVAGWNTGELFF. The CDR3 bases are TGCGCCAGCAGCCAAGAGAGGGTTGCAGGCTGGAACACCGGGGAGCTGTTTTTT.

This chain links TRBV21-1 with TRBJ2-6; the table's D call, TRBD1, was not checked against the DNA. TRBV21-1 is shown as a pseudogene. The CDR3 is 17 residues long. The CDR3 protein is CASSTSGTGTGANVLTF. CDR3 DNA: TGTGCCAGCAGCACCTCCGGGACAGGGACCGGGGCCAACGTCCTGACTTTC.

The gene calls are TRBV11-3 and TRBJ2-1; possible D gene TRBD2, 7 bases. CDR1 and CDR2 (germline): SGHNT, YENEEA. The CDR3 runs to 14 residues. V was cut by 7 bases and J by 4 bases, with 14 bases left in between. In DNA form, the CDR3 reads TGTGCCAGCAAATTGGGGGGGCCGTACAATGAGCAGTTCTTC. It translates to CASKLGGPYNEQFF.

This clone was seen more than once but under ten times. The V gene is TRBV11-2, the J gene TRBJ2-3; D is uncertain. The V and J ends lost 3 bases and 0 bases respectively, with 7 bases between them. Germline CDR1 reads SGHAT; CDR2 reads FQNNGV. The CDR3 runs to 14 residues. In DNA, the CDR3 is TGTGCCAGCAGCTTTGCCCAGAGCACAGATACGCAGTATTTT. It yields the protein CASSFAQSTDTQYF.

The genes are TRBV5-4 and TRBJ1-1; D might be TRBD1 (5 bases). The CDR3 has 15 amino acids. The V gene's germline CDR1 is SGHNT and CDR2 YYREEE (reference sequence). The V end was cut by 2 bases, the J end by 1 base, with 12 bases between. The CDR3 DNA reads TGTGCCAGCAGCTTCGGACAATATCCGAACACTGAAGCTTTCTTT. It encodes CASSFGQYPNTEAFF. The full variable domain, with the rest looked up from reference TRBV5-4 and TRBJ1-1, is ETGVTQSPTHLIKTRGQQVTLRCSSQSGHNTVSWYQQALGQGPQFIFQYYREEENGRGNFPPRFSGLQFPNYSSELNVNALELDDSALYLCASSFGQYPNTEAFFGQGTRLTVV.

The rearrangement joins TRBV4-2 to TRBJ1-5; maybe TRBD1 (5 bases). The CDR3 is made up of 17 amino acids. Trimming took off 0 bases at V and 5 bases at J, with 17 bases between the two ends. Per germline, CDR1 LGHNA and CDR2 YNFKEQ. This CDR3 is CASSQDVTGRAHQPQHF. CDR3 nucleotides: TGTGCCAGCAGCCAAGATGTTACGGGCAGGGCGCATCAGCCCCAGCATTTT.

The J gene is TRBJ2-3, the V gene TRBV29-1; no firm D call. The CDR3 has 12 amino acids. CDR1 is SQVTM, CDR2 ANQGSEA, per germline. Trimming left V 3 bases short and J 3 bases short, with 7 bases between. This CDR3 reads CSVDVGTDTQYF. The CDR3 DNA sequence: TGCAGCGTTGACGTCGGGACAGATACGCAGTATTTT.